One sample yielded the 17 T cell receptor beta chains listed below, sequenced in a study of blood T cell repertoires in COVID-19. This table comes from immunoSEQ multiplex PCR, and its TCRdb copy is limited to in-frame clones, with some not included. The sample carries 52,000 or so clones, around 80% recorded once. Sequences were obtained from peripheral blood. These receptor sequences come from a man aged 45-60 years with acute or convalescent COVID-19.

The CDR3 spells CASSQTGAGGQPQHF. DNA for the CDR3: TGTGCCAGCAGCCAGACAGGGGCGGGGGGGCAGCCCCAGCATTTT. The genes are TRBV7-8 and TRBJ1-5; TRBD1 aligns across 8 bases. The CDR3 has 15 amino acids. After removal of 5 bases from V and 7 bases from J, the junction contained 10 bases not matched to a gene. From germline, CDR1 is SGHVS and CDR2 FQNEAQ.

The chain uses TRBV7-2 and TRBJ2-1; 13 bases line up with TRBD2. This CDR3 has 17 residues. Losses at the gene ends were 2 bases for V and 7 bases for J; bases not matched to a gene: 8. Germline V gene data show CDR1 as SGHTA and CDR2 as FQGNSA. CDR3 coding DNA: TGTGCCAGCAGCTTATTGGGGGGGACTAGCGGGGTTAATGAGCAGTTCTTC. Translated: CASSLLGGTSGVNEQFF.

The table lists this clone with a few counts. The rearrangement uses TRBV5-1 and TRBJ1-1; no clear D. The CDR3 consists of 15 residues. The germline CDR1 and CDR2 sequences are SGHRS and YFSETQ. Trimming shortened V by 4 bases and J by 1 base, and 14 bases separated the two germline ends. The CDR3 protein is CASSQFSEGNTEAFF. CDR3 nucleotides: TGCGCCAGCAGCCAATTTTCCGAGGGGAACACTGAAGCTTTCTTT.

A word on this clone: Possible read error: a much larger clone is one base away. The chain joins TRBV4-2 to TRBJ2-5; D perhaps matches TRBD2 (5 bases). The CDR3 contains 17 residues. CDR1 is LGHNA, CDR2 YNFKEQ, per germline. The DNA for the CDR3 is TGTACCAGCAGCCAAGATCTGGGAGTAGCAAGGCAAGAGACCCAGTACTTC. Translated: CTSSQDLGVARQETQYF.

This clone was observed a single time. This chain uses TRBV4-1 with TRBJ2-2; no definite D call. CDR3 length: 18 amino acids. The germline V gene encodes CDR1 MGHRA and CDR2 YSYEKL. V lost 3 bases and J lost 1, with 18 bases in between. The CDR3 reads CASSQTQSVSLNTGELFF. The CDR3, as DNA: TGCGCCAGCAGCCAGACTCAGTCAGTAAGTCTGAACACCGGGGAGCTGTTTTTT.

The genes are TRBV19 and TRBJ2-3; 11 bases are a match to TRBD1. Trimming took 5 bases from V and 3 from J; bases not matched to a gene: 7. The CDR3 is 16 amino acids. The germline CDR1 and CDR2 sequences are LNHDA and SQIVND (reference sequence). The chain's CDR3 is CASSLIRDRGTDTQYF. CDR3 DNA sequence: TGTGCCAGTAGTCTTATCCGGGACAGGGGGACAGATACGCAGTATTTT.

The rearrangement joins TRBV3-1 (or the pseudogene TRBV3-2) to TRBJ2-2; D might be TRBD1 (6 bases). The CDR3 runs 14 residues. The germline V and J ends were trimmed by 5 bases and 4 bases, with 11 bases remaining between them. Germline V gene sequence: CDR1 LGHDT, CDR2 YNNKEL (reference sequence). The CDR3 loop reads CASSWTDLTGELFF. CDR3 DNA sequence: TGTGCCAGCAGCTGGACAGACCTCACCGGGGAGCTGTTTTTT.

The chain couples TRBV2 to TRBJ2-1; 8 bases match TRBD2. The CDR3 sequence is 19 residues long. The germline V gene has CDR1 SNHLY and CDR2 FYNNEI. Trimming took 7 bases from V and 9 from J; bases not matched to a gene: 26. CDR3 coding DNA: TGTGCCAGCAACGTCGAGGGCTTGAGGAGCGGGAGCCGCGAGGTTGAGCAGTTCTTC. This sequence encodes CASNVEGLRSGSREVEQFF. Combining the CDR3 with reference TRBV2 and TRBJ2-1 gives the whole variable domain EPEVTQTPSHQVTQMGQEVILRCVPISNHLYFYWYRQILGQKVEFLVSFYNNEISEKSEIFDDQFSVERPDGSNFTLKIRSTKLEDSAMYFCASNVEGLRSGSREVEQFFGPGTRLTVL.

This clone was found a few times. This rearrangement joins TRBV5-5 to TRBJ1-2; TRBD1 matches 7 bases. The CDR3 contains 14 residues. Per germline, CDR1 SGHKS and CDR2 YYEKEE (reference sequence). V gave up 5 bases and J gave up 4 bases; unmatched junction bases: 8. CDR3 bases: TGTGCCAGCAGTCCTGACTCAGGGGGCTATGGCTACACCTTC. It yields the protein CASSPDSGGYGYTF.

Only a few counts were recorded for this clone. The CDR3 DNA follows: TGTGCCAGCTTGAGGAGGGGCTCCTACAATGAGCAGTTCTTC. It codes for CASLRRGSYNEQFF. The V call is TRBV5-6, the J call TRBJ2-1; maybe TRBD2 (6 bases). Looked up from germline, CDR1 is SGHDT and CDR2 is YYEEEE. Trimming removed 7 bases from V and 0 bases from J, with 11 bases in between. The CDR3 runs to 14 residues.

V is TRBV9 and J is TRBJ2-3; TRBD2 agrees at 10 bases. The junction had 7 bases not matched to a gene; V was cut back by 6 bases and J by 3 bases. The V gene's germline CDR1 is SGDLS and CDR2 YYNGEE. CDR3 length: 15 residues. The CDR3 sequence: CASTLAGMGTDTQYF. The CDR3 nucleotides are TGTGCCAGCACACTAGCGGGAATGGGGACAGATACGCAGTATTTT.

CDR3 sequence (DNA): TGTGCCACCAGTGACAAGACTAGCGCAAGAGCCTACAATGAGCAGTTCTTC. Its translation is CATSDKTSARAYNEQFF. The V and J genes are TRBV24-1 and TRBJ2-1; 8 bases align to TRBD2. With 4 bases clipped from V and 2 bases from J, the junction kept 9 bases outside the gene matches. Per germline, CDR1 KGHDR and CDR2 SFDVKD. The CDR3 extends over 17 amino acids.

The V gene is TRBV2, the J gene TRBJ2-7, with D perhaps TRBD2 (6 bases). Germline V lookup: CDR1 SNHLY, CDR2 FYNNEI. The CDR3 totals 15 residues. V lost 6 bases and J lost 5, with 20 bases in between. CDR3 in DNA: TGTGCCAGCAGGGCCCTTAGCGGCCCTCCCAACGAGCAGTACTTC. As protein: CASRALSGPPNEQYF.

The chain couples TRBV5-1 to TRBJ2-5; 9 positions agree with TRBD2. The CDR3 totals 14 residues. V lost 0 bases to trimming and J lost 3 bases; unmatched junction nucleotides: 0. Germline values: CDR1 SGHRS, CDR2 YFSETQ. The CDR3 nucleotides read TGCGCCAGCAGCTTGGGGACTAGCGAAGAGACCCAGTACTTC. It yields the protein CASSLGTSEETQYF.

This chain uses TRBV29-1 with TRBJ1-2; D is ambiguous. Trimming took 6 bases from V and 5 from J, leaving 16 bases between them. The germline gives CDR1 SQVTM, CDR2 ANQGSEA. This CDR3 spans 13 amino acids. The CDR3 DNA follows: TGCAGCGTGCAGCACGAGGCGGGGTATGGCTACACCTTC. Amino acid sequence: CSVQHEAGYGYTF.

V gene TRBV27 combines with J gene TRBJ1-1, with D tentatively TRBD1 (5 bases). The CDR3 has 13 residues. The V gene lost 3 bases and the J gene lost 11 bases, with 16 bases spanning the gap. Germline V gene data show CDR1 as MNHEY and CDR2 as SMNVEV (reference sequence). In DNA, the CDR3 is TGTGCCAGCAGTTTTGTGGGGACGGGGGAGGCTTTCTTT. The encoded protein is CASSFVGTGEAFF.

The chain has TRBV7-9 and TRBJ1-4, with TRBD1 matching 8 bases. This CDR3 is built from 15 residues. V shed 2 bases, J shed 4 bases, and the junction held 3 bases outside the gene matches. In germline, CDR1 is SEHNR, CDR2 FQNEAQ (reference sequence). The CDR3: CASSLQGALNEKLFF. CDR3 nucleotide sequence: TGTGCCAGCAGCTTACAGGGGGCGCTTAATGAAAAACTGTTTTTT.